These 14 T cell receptor beta chains share one sample of origin, sequenced in a study of blood T cell repertoires in COVID-19. Profiling relied on immunoSEQ multiplex PCR, and the TCRdb table lists in-frame clones only, not all of them. The sample shows roughly 200,000 clones, approximately 94% of them seen only once. Sequenced input: peripheral blood. The receptors shown here come from a man under 40 with COVID-19, enrolled during active disease.

The chain has TRBV7-3 and TRBJ1-1; D is unresolved. The CDR3 runs 15 residues. The germline V gene has CDR1 SGHTA and CDR2 FQGTGA. Deletions cut 3 bases from V and 0 bases from J, with 11 bases between. CDR3 amino acids: CASSLMGGMNTEAFF. The CDR3 nucleotides are TGTGCCAGCAGCTTGATGGGCGGGATGAACACTGAAGCTTTCTTT. Full variable domain (missing parts from reference TRBV7-3 and TRBJ1-1): GAGVSQTPSNKVTEKGKYVELRCDPISGHTALYWYRQSLGQGPEFLIYFQGTGAADDSGLPNDRFFAVRPEGSVSTLKIQRTERGDSAVYLCASSLMGGMNTEAFFGQGTRLTVV.

V and J are TRBV13 and TRBJ2-7; perhaps TRBD2 as D (5 bases). The CDR3 is 14 amino acids. V was trimmed by 5 bases and J by 0 bases, leaving 11 bases between them. Germline lookup yields CDR1 PRHDT and CDR2 FYEKMQ (reference sequence). The CDR3 DNA reads TGTGCCAGCAGCACTCAAACTAGCTCCTACGAGCAGTACTTC. Translation gives CASSTQTSSYEQYF.

The chain employs TRBV21-1 and TRBJ1-3; the table's TRBD1 call for D was not verified on the DNA. TRBV21-1 is a listed pseudogene. The CDR3 contains 15 residues. Written as DNA, the CDR3 is TGTGCCAGCAGCAAAGGAACAGTCTCTGGAAACACCATATATTTT. Translated, it gives CASSKGTVSGNTIYF.

V gene TRBV5-1 combines with J gene TRBJ2-3; TRBD1 might be the D (6 bases). Germline V gene data show CDR1 as SGHRS and CDR2 as YFSETQ. V was clipped by 6 bases and J by 2 bases, with 16 bases between them. The CDR3 is made up of 15 amino acids. The CDR3, as DNA: TGCGCCAGCACCCCGGCGACAGGCGTCACAGATACGCAGTATTTT. Translating gives CASTPATGVTDTQYF.

This clone has a single count. The V and J genes are TRBV27 and TRBJ1-6, with no clear D. The germline V gene encodes CDR1 MNHEY and CDR2 SMNVEV (reference sequence). The CDR3 is 12 residues long. V was cut by 9 bases and J by 4 bases, with 7 bases left in between. The CDR3 here is CASQDYNSPLHF. The CDR3, as DNA: TGTGCCAGTCAGGATTATAATTCACCCCTCCACTTT.

The chain combines TRBV4-2 with TRBJ1-4, with 10 nucleotides matching TRBD1. The CDR3 extends over 15 amino acids. The germline gives CDR1 LGHNA, CDR2 YNFKEQ. After removal of 5 bases from V and 7 bases from J, the junction contained 7 bases not matched to a gene. CDR3 DNA: TGTGCCAGCAGCAGACAGGGGGCGCAGGGTGAAAAACTGTTTTTT. This sequence encodes CASSRQGAQGEKLFF.

The chain combines TRBV4-2 with TRBJ1-1; D is undetermined. V lost 0 bases and J lost 5, with 16 bases in between. CDR3 size: 16 residues. Germline assignment: CDR1 LGHNA and CDR2 YNFKEQ. This chain's CDR3 is CASSQDLAGSRTEAFF. In nucleotides, the CDR3 is TGTGCCAGCAGCCAAGATCTGGCAGGATCCCGGACTGAAGCTTTCTTT.

The J gene is TRBJ2-2, the V gene TRBV6-1, with unresolved D. The CDR3 runs 12 residues. The V gene lost 3 bases and the J gene lost 4 bases, with 3 bases spanning the gap. Germline V gene data show CDR1 as MNHNS and CDR2 as SASEGT. CDR3 nucleotide sequence: TGTGCCAGCAGTGAGAGCACCGGGGAGCTGTTTTTT. Translating gives CASSESTGELFF.

Only one count was recorded for this clone. The chain is built from TRBV23-1 and TRBJ2-1; D possibly corresponds to TRBD2 (7 bases). TRBV23-1 is labeled an ORF, and its function is uncertain. The CDR3 has 13 residues. The V end was cut by 3 bases, the J end by 5 bases, with 8 bases between. The CDR3 sequence is CASSQGGHNEQFF. The CDR3 bases are TGCGCCAGCAGTCAGGGGGGGCACAATGAGCAGTTCTTC.

This sequence joins TRBV3-1 (or the pseudogene TRBV3-2) and TRBJ1-3, with TRBD1 as a possible D gene (5 bases). Trimming shortened V by 0 bases and J by 2 bases, and 11 bases separated the two germline ends. The CDR3 covers 16 residues. Germline CDR1 and CDR2: LGHDT and YNNKEL (reference sequence). The CDR3 loop is CASSQEQGVTGNTIYF. CDR3 bases: TGTGCCAGCAGCCAAGAGCAGGGTGTGACTGGAAACACCATATATTTT.

The CDR3 reads CASSRQTNQPQHF. The CDR3 DNA is TGTGCCAGTAGTAGGCAGACAAATCAGCCCCAGCATTTT. V gene TRBV19 combines with J gene TRBJ1-5; D gene unclear. This CDR3 has 13 amino acids. V lost 4 bases to trimming and J lost 4 bases, with 8 bases between them. Germline loops: CDR1 LNHDA, CDR2 SQIVND (reference sequence).

The table lists this clone with a count of one. The rearrangement joins TRBV25-1 to TRBJ1-6; unclear D gene. Looked up from germline, CDR1 is MGHDK and CDR2 is SYGVNS. The germline V and J ends were trimmed by 3 bases and 9 bases, with 15 bases remaining between them. CDR3 length: 15 amino acids. The CDR3 bases are TGTGCCAGCAGTGATTTGGGCCGTTCCGGTTCACCCCTCCACTTT. Protein sequence: CASSDLGRSGSPLHF.

The chain is built from TRBV24-1 and TRBJ2-3; maybe TRBD1 (6 bases). V was shortened by 2 bases and J by 5 bases, with 13 bases between the two germline ends. From germline, CDR1 is KGHDR and CDR2 SFDVKD. The CDR3 length is 15 residues. The CDR3 coding sequence is TGTGCCACCAGTGATTCCGGGACATCGCTAGATACGCAGTATTTT. It yields the protein CATSDSGTSLDTQYF.

V and J are TRBV27 and TRBJ2-1; 9 bases agree with TRBD1. Germline CDR1 reads MNHEY; CDR2 reads SMNVEV (reference sequence). The CDR3 totals 15 residues. Germline trimming cut 5 bases from V and 5 bases from J; bases unmatched to any gene: 7. The chain's CDR3 is CASSIGTGRDNEQFF. As DNA, the CDR3 is TGTGCCAGCAGTATAGGGACAGGGAGAGACAATGAGCAGTTCTTC.